This T cell receptor beta chain comes out of a study of T cells in Graves' hyperthyroidism and ophthalmopathy. The CDR3 has 16 amino acids. The germline gives CDR1 SGHVS, CDR2 FQNEAQ. V lost 5 bases, J lost 4 bases, and 12 bases stayed unmatched. This clonotype was seen a few times. Researchers took RNA transcripts and amplified the TCR beta CDR3 regions from them. The primer set for the first-round RT-PCR of the TCR CDR3 was HTBI. TCRdb analysed the multiplex PCR reads with MiXCR anew, one entry per CDR3 protein. In the table there are over 450,000 distinct CDR3 sequences, more than 15% of which are singletons.

Material: blood. This chain joins TRBV7-8 and TRBJ2-3, with 7 positions matching TRBD2. This TCR derives from a woman aged 18-29 years with Graves' ophthalmopathy. The DNA of the CDR3 is TGTGCCAGCAGCCGGGAAAGGGGCGGGGGACCAGATACGCAGTATTTT. This encodes CASSRERGGGPDTQYF. Combining the CDR3 with reference TRBV7-8 and TRBJ2-3 gives the whole variable domain GAGVSQSPRYKVAKRGQDVALRCDPISGHVSLFWYQQALGQGPEFLTYFQNEAQLDKSGLPSDRFFAERPEGSVSTLKIQRTQQEDSAVYLCASSRERGGGPDTQYFGPGTRLTVL.